The 21 T cell receptor beta chains given below trace back to one sample, sequenced in a study of OX40 agonist ivuxolimab in advanced cancers. Sequencing was performed with immunoSEQ multiplex PCR; in TCRdb, only in-frame clones are kept and a portion is missing. This table holds about 77,000 clones, more than 80% found once. Sample: CD4+ or CD8+ T cells sorted from blood, taken in a trial of the OX40 agonist ivuxolimab. The receptors here all came from an adult with an advanced solid tumor such as melanoma, head and neck, liver or kidney cancer.

The chain links TRBV30 to TRBJ2-5; tentatively, D is TRBD2 (6 bases). Between the trimmed V and J ends, which lost 4 bases and 1 base, there was a span of 13 bases. The CDR3 has 14 residues. CDR1 GTSNPN and CDR2 SVGIG come from the germline V gene (reference sequence). DNA of the CDR3: TGTGCCTGGACCGGGGGAGAAAGCCAAGAGACCCAGTACTTC. Protein: CAWTGGESQETQYF.

This chain joins TRBV10-3 and TRBJ2-1; 7 bases are shared with TRBD2. J gave up 6 bases and V 5 bases, and 10 bases lay outside the gene matches. CDR1 is ENHRY and CDR2 is SYGVKD in the germline V gene. CDR3 length equals 15 residues. The CDR3 spells CAISSGRSGGNEQFF. The CDR3 region has the DNA TGTGCCATCAGTAGCGGGCGCTCGGGGGGCAATGAGCAGTTCTTC.

The V call is TRBV28, the J call TRBJ2-7; the D call may be TRBD1 or TRBD2 (5 bases each). Per the germline V gene, CDR1 is MDHEN and CDR2 is SYDVKM. V was shortened by 5 bases and J by 0 bases, with 17 bases between the two germline ends. The CDR3 consists of 16 residues. Written as DNA, the CDR3 is TGTGCCAGCAGTCCCTCCGGGACGGTGTCCTCCTACGAGCAGTACTTC. This codes for CASSPSGTVSSYEQYF.

The V gene is TRBV7-2, the J gene TRBJ1-1, with D possibly TRBD1 on 5 matching bases. The CDR3 extends over 13 amino acids. The V end was cut by 3 bases, the J end by 6 bases, with 11 bases between. CDR1 is SGHTA, CDR2 FQGNSA, per germline. The CDR3 protein is CASSLDNRAEAFF. The CDR3 bases are TGTGCCAGCAGCTTGGACAATAGAGCTGAAGCTTTCTTT.

V and J are TRBV19 and TRBJ2-2, with 13 nucleotides matching TRBD2. The V gene's germline CDR1 is LNHDA and CDR2 SQIVND (reference sequence). Trimming removed 5 bases from V and 0 bases from J; junction bases left unmatched: 6. This CDR3 has 18 residues. CDR3 protein: CASSLRTSGSSNTGELFF. The DNA for the CDR3 is TGTGCCAGTAGTCTTCGGACTAGCGGGAGCTCGAACACCGGGGAGCTGTTTTTT.

This chain connects TRBV18 to TRBJ2-7, with 12 positions matching TRBD2. V was pared by 3 bases and J by 7 bases, with 13 bases of the junction left unmatched. The CDR3 runs to 17 residues. CDR1 is KGHSH and CDR2 is LQKENI in the germline V gene. The DNA for the CDR3 is TGTGCCAGCTCACCTCGGACTAGCGGGACCAACCGGCAGGAGCAGTACTTC. Translation: CASSPRTSGTNRQEQYF.

This clone occurred once. The chain carries TRBV7-3 and TRBJ2-2, with a possible D match to TRBD1 (6 bases). The CDR3 extends over 15 amino acids. The germline V gene encodes CDR1 SGHTA and CDR2 FQGTGA. Trimming removed 5 bases at V and 0 bases at J, with 10 bases between. The CDR3 is CASSPRTANTGELFF. In nucleotides, the CDR3 is TGTGCCAGCAGCCCCCGGACAGCGAACACCGGGGAGCTGTTTTTT.

CDR3 in amino acids: CASSPDTSSYNEQFF. CDR3 nucleotides: TGCGCCAGCAGCCCGGACACCAGCTCCTACAATGAGCAGTTCTTC. The J gene is TRBJ2-1, the V gene TRBV5-1, with D tentatively TRBD1 (5 bases). From germline, CDR1 is SGHRS and CDR2 YFSETQ. The CDR3 is 15 residues long. Trimming pared 4 bases from V and 0 bases from J, leaving 11 bases between.

The rearrangement joins TRBV11-2 to TRBJ2-5, with a weak D call TRBD1 (6 bases). Germline loops: CDR1 SGHAT, CDR2 FQNNGV. Trimming took 5 bases from V and 3 from J, leaving 16 bases between them. The CDR3 consists of 15 residues. Here the CDR3 reads CASSRLGTPEETQYF. CDR3 nucleotides: TGTGCCAGCAGCCGCTTGGGGACACCTGAAGAGACCCAGTACTTC.

The chain combines TRBV5-1 with TRBJ2-1; TRBD1 is a possible D gene (6 bases). The V gene lost 4 bases and the J gene lost 4 bases, with 15 bases spanning the gap. The length of the CDR3 is 15 residues. Germline V CDR1 and CDR2: SGHRS, YFSETQ. CDR3 sequence reads: CASSLTGQGYNEQFF. The CDR3 DNA reads as TGCGCCAGCAGCCTGACGGGACAAGGATACAATGAGCAGTTCTTC.

The genes are TRBV11-2 and TRBJ2-1; 11 bases match TRBD2. The V segment lost 3 bases and the J segment 7 bases; nucleotides outside the gene matches: 14. The germline gives CDR1 SGHAT, CDR2 FQNNGV. The CDR3 sequence is 18 residues long. The CDR3 DNA follows: TGTGCCAGCAGCTTCTACCCCGGCGGACTAGCGGGTGGAAATGAGCAGTTCTTC. It specifies CASSFYPGGLAGGNEQFF.

This chain joins TRBV9 and TRBJ1-2; D is ambiguous. The CDR3 consists of 13 residues. Germline V gene lookup returns CDR1 SGDLS and CDR2 YYNGEE. Trimming removed 0 bases from V and 2 bases from J, with 5 bases in between. The CDR3 nucleotides are TGTGCCAGCAGCGTAGTTCAGAACTATGGCTACACCTTC. Translated, it gives CASSVVQNYGYTF.

The chain employs TRBV28 and TRBJ1-5, with D uncertain. This CDR3 contains 12 residues. The germline gives CDR1 MDHEN, CDR2 SYDVKM. V was pared by 5 bases and J by 9 bases, with 11 bases between. The CDR3 here is CASSSSGWPQHF. CDR3 nucleotides: TGTGCCAGCAGTAGCTCGGGGTGGCCCCAGCATTTT.

The chain combines TRBV6-6 with TRBJ2-4; D is perhaps TRBD2 (5 bases). The CDR3 spans 16 residues. Germline assignment: CDR1 MNHNY and CDR2 SVGAGI (reference sequence). V was trimmed by 4 bases and J by 0 bases, leaving 13 bases between them. The CDR3 sequence is CASSSSYSGAKNIQYF. The DNA for the CDR3 is TGTGCCAGCAGTTCGTCTTACAGCGGAGCCAAAAACATTCAGTACTTC.

The rearrangement links TRBV9 to TRBJ2-7, with 11 bases identical to TRBD2. With 0 bases clipped from V and 7 bases from J, the junction kept 0 bases outside the gene matches. The CDR3 covers 13 residues. Germline lookup yields CDR1 SGDLS and CDR2 YYNGEE. In DNA, the CDR3 is TGTGCCAGCAGCGTAGGACTAGCGGGAGAGCAGTACTTC. This gives the protein CASSVGLAGEQYF.

The chain is built from TRBV6-5 and TRBJ2-3, with 7 nucleotides matching TRBD1. Germline values: CDR1 MNHEY, CDR2 SVGAGI. This CDR3 comprises 13 residues. The CDR3 reads CASSGQLADTQYF. The CDR3, as DNA: TGTGCGAGCTCGGGACAGCTAGCAGATACGCAGTATTTT.

This clone was recorded a few times. The chain recombines TRBV28 with TRBJ1-2, with a tentative D call TRBD1 (5 bases). The CDR3 contains 12 residues. Germline V lookup: CDR1 MDHEN, CDR2 SYDVKM. The CDR3 region is CAWAGSNYGYTF. Here the CDR3 DNA reads TGTGCTTGGGCAGGGAGTAACTATGGCTACACCTTC.

The V call is TRBV7-2, the J call TRBJ2-7, with D possibly matching TRBD1 (6 bases). There are 16 residues in the CDR3. V lost 0 bases and J 1 base, leaving 13 bases between the germline ends. Germline CDR1 reads SGHTA; CDR2 reads FQGNSA. The CDR3 DNA reads as TGTGCCAGCAGCTTAGCGATGGACAGCCCGTCCTACGAGCAGTACTTC. Translating it yields CASSLAMDSPSYEQYF.

This chain links TRBV6-5 with TRBJ2-2; either TRBD1 or TRBD2 may supply D (5 bases each). The V end lost 6 bases, the J end lost 1 base, and 9 bases lay between the germline ends. Germline loops: CDR1 MNHEY, CDR2 SVGAGI. CDR3 length equals 14 residues. The CDR3 region is CASSRDVNTGELFF. Written as DNA, the CDR3 is TGTGCCAGCAGCCGGGACGTGAACACCGGGGAGCTGTTTTTT.

This clone showed up just once. This chain joins TRBV7-4 and TRBJ2-7; tentatively, D is TRBD1 (6 bases). This CDR3 comprises 15 residues. The germline V and J ends were trimmed by 5 bases and 2 bases, with 16 bases remaining between them. Per germline, CDR1 SGHVT and CDR2 SQSDAQ. The CDR3, as DNA: TGTGCCAGCAGCCCCGAGGTTCAGGGGCCCTACGAGCAGTACTTC. Protein product: CASSPEVQGPYEQYF. Full variable domain (remainder filled in from reference TRBV7-4 and TRBJ2-7): GAGVSQSPRYKVAKRGRDVALRCDSISGHVTLYWYRQTLGQGSEVLTYSQSDAQRDKSGRPSGRFSAERPERSVSTLKIQRTEQGDSAVYLCASSPEVQGPYEQYFGPGTRLTVT.

The chain is built from TRBV18 and TRBJ2-1; D unresolved. CDR1 is KGHSH, CDR2 LQKENI, per germline. The CDR3 length is 11 residues. Trimming removed 6 bases at V and 8 bases at J, with 8 bases between. DNA of the CDR3: TGTGCCAGCTCGCCGGTTGATGAGCAGTTCTTC. It encodes CASSPVDEQFF. The variable domain in full, with the rest retrieved from reference TRBV18 and TRBJ2-1, is NAGVMQNPRHLVRRRGQEARLRCSPMKGHSHVYWYRQLPEEGLKFMVYLQKENIIDESGMPKERFSAEFPKEGPSILRIQQVVRGDSAAYFCASSPVDEQFFGPGTRLTVL.